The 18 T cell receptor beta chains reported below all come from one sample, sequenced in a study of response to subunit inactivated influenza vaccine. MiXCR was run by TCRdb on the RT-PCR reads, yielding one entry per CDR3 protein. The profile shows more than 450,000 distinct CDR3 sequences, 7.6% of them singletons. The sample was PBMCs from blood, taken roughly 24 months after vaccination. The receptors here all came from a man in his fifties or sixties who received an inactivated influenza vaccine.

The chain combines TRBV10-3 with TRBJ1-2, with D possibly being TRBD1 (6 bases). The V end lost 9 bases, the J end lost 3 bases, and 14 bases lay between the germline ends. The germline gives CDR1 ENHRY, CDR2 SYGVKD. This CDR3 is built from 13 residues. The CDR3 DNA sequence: TGTGCCATGAGGGAGGGGGAATACTATGGCTACACCTTC. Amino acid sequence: CAMREGEYYGYTF.

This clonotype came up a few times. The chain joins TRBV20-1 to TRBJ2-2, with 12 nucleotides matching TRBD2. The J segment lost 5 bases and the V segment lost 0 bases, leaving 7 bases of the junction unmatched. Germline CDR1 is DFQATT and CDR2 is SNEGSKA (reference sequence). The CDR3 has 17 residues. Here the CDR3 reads CSARDPRTSGVTGELFF. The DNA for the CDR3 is TGCAGTGCTAGAGATCCACGGACTAGCGGGGTTACCGGGGAGCTGTTTTTT.

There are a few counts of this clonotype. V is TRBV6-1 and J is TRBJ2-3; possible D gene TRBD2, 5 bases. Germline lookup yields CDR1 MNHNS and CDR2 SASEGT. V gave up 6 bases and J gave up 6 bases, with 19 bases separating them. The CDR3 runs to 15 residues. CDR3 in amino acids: CASRAGIPSVDTQYF. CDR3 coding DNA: TGTGCCAGCAGAGCCGGGATCCCATCGGTGGATACGCAGTATTTT.

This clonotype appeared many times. CDR3 sequence: CSARTGQRSSYNEQFF. The CDR3 region has the DNA TGCAGTGCTAGGACGGGACAGAGAAGCTCCTACAATGAGCAGTTCTTC. The chain links TRBV20-1 to TRBJ2-1, with 7 bases lining up with TRBD1. The V gene end was trimmed by 3 bases and the J gene end by 0 bases; junction bases not matched to a gene: 8. The CDR3 covers 16 residues. Germline V gene data show CDR1 as DFQATT and CDR2 as SNEGSKA (reference sequence).

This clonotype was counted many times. The CDR3 reads CASSSSGTNFYEQYF. In DNA, the CDR3 is TGTGCCAGCAGTTCCTCCGGGACAAATTTCTACGAGCAGTACTTC. The chain links TRBV12-3 or TRBV12-4 to TRBJ2-7; the D gene is possibly TRBD1 (6 bases). Trimming shortened V by 4 bases and J by 3 bases, and 16 bases separated the two germline ends. CDR3 length equals 15 residues.

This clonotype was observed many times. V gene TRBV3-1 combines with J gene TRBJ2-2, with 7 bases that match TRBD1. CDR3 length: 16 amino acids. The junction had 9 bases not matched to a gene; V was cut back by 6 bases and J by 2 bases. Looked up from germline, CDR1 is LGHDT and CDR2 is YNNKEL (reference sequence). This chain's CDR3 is CASRGTGARNTGELFF. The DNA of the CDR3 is TGTGCCAGCAGAGGCACAGGGGCCAGAAACACCGGGGAGCTGTTTTTT. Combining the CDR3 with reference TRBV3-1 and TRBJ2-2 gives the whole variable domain DTAVSQTPKYLVTQMGNDKSIKCEQNLGHDTMYWYKQDSKKFLKIMFSYNNKELIINETVPNRFSPKSPDKAHLNLHINSLELGDSAVYFCASRGTGARNTGELFFGEGSRLTVL.

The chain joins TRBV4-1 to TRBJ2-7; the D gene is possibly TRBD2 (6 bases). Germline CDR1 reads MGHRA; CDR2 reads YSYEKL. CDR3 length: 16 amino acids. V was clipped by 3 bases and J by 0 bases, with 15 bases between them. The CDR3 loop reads CASSHRGTDYSYEQYF. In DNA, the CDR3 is TGCGCCAGCAGCCACCGGGGGACCGACTACTCCTACGAGCAGTACTTC.

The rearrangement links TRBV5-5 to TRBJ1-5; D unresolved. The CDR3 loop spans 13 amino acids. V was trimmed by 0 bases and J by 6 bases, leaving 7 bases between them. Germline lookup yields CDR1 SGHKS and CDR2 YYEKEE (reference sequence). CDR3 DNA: TGTGCCAGCAGCTTGGTGGGCGCTCAGCCCCAGCATTTT. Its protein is CASSLVGAQPQHF.

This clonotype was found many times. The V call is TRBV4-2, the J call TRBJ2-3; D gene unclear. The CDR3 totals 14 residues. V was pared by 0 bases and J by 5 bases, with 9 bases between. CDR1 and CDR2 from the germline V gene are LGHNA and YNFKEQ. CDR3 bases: TGTGCCAGCAGCCAAGATCCAGCCAAAGATACGCAGTATTTT. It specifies CASSQDPAKDTQYF.

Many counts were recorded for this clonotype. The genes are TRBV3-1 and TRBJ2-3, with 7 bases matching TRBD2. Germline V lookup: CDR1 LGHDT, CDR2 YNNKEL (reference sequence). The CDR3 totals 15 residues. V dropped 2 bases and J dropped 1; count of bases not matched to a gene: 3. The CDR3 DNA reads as TGTGCCAGCAGCCAAATGGCGGGGGGCACAGATACGCAGTATTTT. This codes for CASSQMAGGTDTQYF.

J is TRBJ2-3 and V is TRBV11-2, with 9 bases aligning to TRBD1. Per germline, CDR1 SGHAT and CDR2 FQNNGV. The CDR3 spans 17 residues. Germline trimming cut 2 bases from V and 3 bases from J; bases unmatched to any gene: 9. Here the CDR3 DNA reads TGTGCCAGCAGCTTACTTTGGGGACAGGGAAGGACAGATACGCAGTATTTT. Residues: CASSLLWGQGRTDTQYF.

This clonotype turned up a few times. CDR3 protein: CASSLQESSFGYTF. CDR3 in DNA: TGTGCCAGCAGCTTACAGGAATCGTCGTTTGGCTACACCTTC. The chain recombines TRBV11-2 with TRBJ1-2, with D uncertain. The CDR3 loop spans 14 amino acids. The V end was cut by 2 bases, the J end by 7 bases, with 14 bases between. Germline V gives CDR1 SGHAT, CDR2 FQNNGV.

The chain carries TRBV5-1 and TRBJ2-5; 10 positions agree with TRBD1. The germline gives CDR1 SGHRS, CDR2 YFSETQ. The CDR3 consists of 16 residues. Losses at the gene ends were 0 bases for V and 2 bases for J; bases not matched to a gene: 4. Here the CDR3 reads CASSLAGTGDQETQYF. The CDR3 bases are TGCGCCAGCAGCTTGGCCGGGACAGGGGATCAAGAGACCCAGTACTTC.

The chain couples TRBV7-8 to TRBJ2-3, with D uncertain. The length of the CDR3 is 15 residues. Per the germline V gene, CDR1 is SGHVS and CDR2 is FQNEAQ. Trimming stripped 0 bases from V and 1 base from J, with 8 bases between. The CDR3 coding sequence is TGTGCCAGCAGCTTAGCTAGGCTTCGCACAGATACGCAGTATTTT. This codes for CASSLARLRTDTQYF.

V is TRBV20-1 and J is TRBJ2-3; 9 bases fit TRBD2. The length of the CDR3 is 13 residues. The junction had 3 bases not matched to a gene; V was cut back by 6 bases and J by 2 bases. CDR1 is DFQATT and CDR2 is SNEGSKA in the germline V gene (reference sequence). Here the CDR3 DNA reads TGCAGTGCCACTAGCGGGCTCACAGATACGCAGTATTTT. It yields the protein CSATSGLTDTQYF.

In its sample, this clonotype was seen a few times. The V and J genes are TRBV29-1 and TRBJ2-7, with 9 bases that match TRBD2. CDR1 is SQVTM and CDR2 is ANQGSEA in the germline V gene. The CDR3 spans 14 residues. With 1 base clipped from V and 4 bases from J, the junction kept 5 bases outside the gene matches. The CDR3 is CSVEGGSGSYEQYF. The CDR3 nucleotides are TGCAGCGTTGAAGGGGGTAGCGGGAGTTACGAGCAGTACTTC.

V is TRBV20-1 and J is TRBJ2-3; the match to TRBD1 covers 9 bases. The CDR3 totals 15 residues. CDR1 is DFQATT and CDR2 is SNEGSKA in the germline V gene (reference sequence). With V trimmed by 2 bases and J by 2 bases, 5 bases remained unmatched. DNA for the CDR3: TGCAGTGCTAGAAGAGAACAGGGGGCCACAGATACGCAGTATTTT. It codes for CSARREQGATDTQYF.

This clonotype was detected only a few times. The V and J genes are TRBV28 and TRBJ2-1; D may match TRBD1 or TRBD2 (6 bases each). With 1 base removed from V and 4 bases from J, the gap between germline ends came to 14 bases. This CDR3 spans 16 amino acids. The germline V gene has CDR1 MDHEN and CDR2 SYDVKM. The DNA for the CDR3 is TGTGCCAGCAGTTTATACAGGGTTAGCGGATACAATGAGCAGTTCTTC. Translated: CASSLYRVSGYNEQFF.